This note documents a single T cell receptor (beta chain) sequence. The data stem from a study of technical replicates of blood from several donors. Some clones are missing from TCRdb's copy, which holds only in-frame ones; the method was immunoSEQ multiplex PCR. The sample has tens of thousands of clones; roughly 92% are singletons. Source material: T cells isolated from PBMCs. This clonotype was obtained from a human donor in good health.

The CDR3: CASSGGTGEYEQYF. CDR3 bases: TGTGCCAGCAGCGGGGGGACAGGGGAATACGAGCAGTACTTC. The V and J genes are TRBV5-5 and TRBJ2-7; 10 nucleotides agree with TRBD1. This CDR3 is 14 amino acids long. V dropped 4 bases and J dropped 4; count of bases not matched to a gene: 5. CDR1 and CDR2 (germline): SGHKS, YYEKEE (reference sequence).